Following are 14 T cell receptor beta chains from one sample sequenced in a study of CD8 T cells in ankylosing spondylitis (dated by TCRdb to the late 2010s). To prepare the library, 5' RACE was applied. The sequencer listed for this sample is Illumina HiSeq 2500. TCRdb passed the public sequencing reads through fastp at Q25 and MiXCR, retaining productive beta sequences. Every distinct CDR3 protein forms one entry, paired with its most common genes and DNA. The sample contains approximately 350,000 distinct CDR3 sequences, roughly 14% of them found a single time. About 1% of the sample belongs to the ten largest clones. The sample consisted of blood, either unsorted or a sorted T cell fraction (not recorded which). These TCRs come from a male donor with ankylosing spondylitis or in good health (not recorded which).

The genes are TRBV27 and TRBJ2-2, with 9 bases aligning to TRBD1. Germline V lookup: CDR1 MNHEY, CDR2 SMNVEV (reference sequence). Unmatched junction bases numbered 3, after V lost 1 base and J lost 0 bases. The CDR3 is 17 residues long. The CDR3 DNA is TGTGCCAGCAGTTTATGGGGACAGGGAACGAACACCGGGGAGCTGTTTTTT. Translated: CASSLWGQGTNTGELFF.

This clonotype was counted only a few times. The CDR3: CASSPRTGRPDTQYF. The CDR3 DNA sequence: TGCGCCAGCAGCCCCCGGACGGGGCGCCCAGATACGCAGTATTTT. J is TRBJ2-3 and V is TRBV5-1, with D perhaps being TRBD1 or TRBD2 (5 bases each). Germline V CDR1 and CDR2: SGHRS, YFSETQ. V was pared by 4 bases and J by 4 bases, with 16 bases between. The CDR3 spans 15 residues. Full variable domain (missing parts from reference TRBV5-1 and TRBJ2-3): KAGVTQTPRYLIKTRGQQVTLSCSPISGHRSVSWYQQTPGQGLQFLFEYFSETQRNKGNFPGRFSGRQFSNSRSEMNVSTLELGDSALYLCASSPRTGRPDTQYFGPGTRLTVL.

V is TRBV3-1 and J is TRBJ2-7; the match to TRBD1 covers 7 bases. The germline V gene encodes CDR1 LGHDT and CDR2 YNNKEL (reference sequence). V gave up 4 bases and J gave up 7 bases; unmatched junction bases: 13. The length of the CDR3 is 15 residues. The CDR3 is CASSPSQDRTVEQYF. CDR3 coding DNA: TGTGCCAGCAGCCCTTCCCAGGACAGGACCGTAGAGCAGTACTTC.

This clonotype has only a few counts. The rearrangement joins TRBV12-3 or TRBV12-4 to TRBJ2-1; TRBD2 might be the D (7 bases). The V gene lost 2 bases and the J gene lost 8 bases, with 16 bases spanning the gap. The CDR3 loop spans 15 amino acids. CDR3 nucleotides: TGTGCCAGCAGTTTATGGGGGGGGCAAGGGGATGAGCAGTTCTTC. Amino acids: CASSLWGGQGDEQFF.

This clonotype was counted a few times. The CDR3 is CASRTGYEQYF. In DNA form, the CDR3 reads TGTGCCAGCAGGACAGGCTACGAGCAGTACTTC. The chain has TRBV2 and TRBJ2-7; TRBD1 might be the D (6 bases). The germline V gene has CDR1 SNHLY and CDR2 FYNNEI. Trimming shortened V by 6 bases and J by 3 bases, and 6 bases separated the two germline ends. CDR3 size: 11 residues.

The chain employs TRBV12-3 or TRBV12-4 and TRBJ1-2; D not resolved. V shed 3 bases and J shed 0 bases, with 8 bases lying between them. The CDR3 loop spans 14 amino acids. For the CDR3, the DNA is TGTGCCAGCAGTTTCGTCGAGGCTAACTATGGCTACACCTTC. Translated, it gives CASSFVEANYGYTF.

This clonotype occurred a few times. The chain joins TRBV7-9 to TRBJ2-3; TRBD1 or TRBD2 may be the D gene (5 bases each). CDR1 is SEHNR, CDR2 FQNEAQ, per germline (reference sequence). CDR3 size: 13 residues. V was pared by 5 bases and J by 2 bases, with 8 bases between. For the CDR3, the DNA is TGTGCCAGCAGCCAAGGGACCACAGATACGCAGTATTTT. This gives the protein CASSQGTTDTQYF. Using reference TRBV7-9 and TRBJ2-3 for the parts outside the CDR3, the full variable domain is DTGVSQNPRHKITKRGQNVTFRCDPISEHNRLYWYRQTLGQGPEFLTYFQNEAQLEKSRLLSDRFSAERPKGSFSTLEIQRTEQGDSAMYLCASSQGTTDTQYFGPGTRLTVL.

V gene TRBV6-5 combines with J gene TRBJ2-1; the D call may be TRBD1 or TRBD2 (5 bases each). The CDR3 sequence is 15 residues long. Germline V gene lookup returns CDR1 MNHEY and CDR2 SVGAGI. The germline V and J ends were trimmed by 1 base and 6 bases, with 13 bases remaining between them. CDR3 sequence (DNA): TGTGCCAGCAGTTACTGGGCTAGCAGGGTCAATGAGCAGTTCTTC. This translates into CASSYWASRVNEQFF.

In this sample, this clonotype turned up many times. The V gene is TRBV18, the J gene TRBJ1-1; D is uncertain. Trimming shortened V by 11 bases and J by 1 base, and 14 bases separated the two germline ends. CDR1 KGHSH and CDR2 LQKENI come from the germline V gene. The CDR3 length is 13 residues. CDR3 nucleotides: TGTGCCTCCTCCCCTCCCGGGAACACTGAAGCTTTCTTT. Its translation: CASSPPGNTEAFF.

This clonotype turned up a few times. V gene TRBV7-9 combines with J gene TRBJ2-5, with D unclear. With 1 base removed from V and 5 bases from J, the gap between germline ends came to 8 bases. Germline loops: CDR1 SEHNR, CDR2 FQNEAQ (reference sequence). The CDR3 sequence is 13 residues long. The CDR3 spells CASSLGLWETQYF. CDR3 sequence (DNA): TGTGCCAGCAGCTTAGGACTTTGGGAGACCCAGTACTTC.

The genes are TRBV14 and TRBJ1-1, with D possibly matching TRBD1 (6 bases). Germline V gene sequence: CDR1 SGHDN, CDR2 FVKESK. The CDR3 contains 13 residues. V lost 2 bases, J lost 5 bases, and 9 bases lay in between. The CDR3 protein is CASSQQRGTEAFF. CDR3 sequence (DNA): TGTGCCAGCAGCCAACAGAGGGGGACTGAAGCTTTCTTT.

The chain combines TRBV20-1 with TRBJ1-1; D is perhaps TRBD1 (6 bases). Germline CDR1 reads DFQATT; CDR2 reads SNEGSKA (reference sequence). The CDR3 has 14 amino acids. V was trimmed by 2 bases and J by 4 bases, leaving 14 bases between them. The CDR3 DNA reads as TGCAGTGCTAGAAACCCACAGGGTTTCACTGAAGCTTTCTTT. Protein sequence: CSARNPQGFTEAFF.

The J gene is TRBJ2-5, the V gene TRBV4-1, with 13 bases aligning to TRBD2. Germline CDR1 is MGHRA and CDR2 is YSYEKL. This CDR3 has 17 amino acids. The V gene end was trimmed by 0 bases and the J gene end by 5 bases; junction bases not matched to a gene: 6. CDR3: CASSQDGTSGVGETQYF. In DNA form, the CDR3 reads TGCGCCAGCAGCCAAGACGGGACTAGCGGGGTGGGGGAGACCCAGTACTTC.

This clonotype was counted a few times. The J gene is TRBJ2-1, the V gene TRBV12-3 or TRBV12-4, with no clear D. The CDR3 runs to 12 residues. Trimming cost V 7 bases and J 0 bases, with 4 bases left between them. For the CDR3, the DNA is TGTGCCAGCAAGAGCTCCTACAATGAGCAGTTCTTC. Translation: CASKSSYNEQFF.